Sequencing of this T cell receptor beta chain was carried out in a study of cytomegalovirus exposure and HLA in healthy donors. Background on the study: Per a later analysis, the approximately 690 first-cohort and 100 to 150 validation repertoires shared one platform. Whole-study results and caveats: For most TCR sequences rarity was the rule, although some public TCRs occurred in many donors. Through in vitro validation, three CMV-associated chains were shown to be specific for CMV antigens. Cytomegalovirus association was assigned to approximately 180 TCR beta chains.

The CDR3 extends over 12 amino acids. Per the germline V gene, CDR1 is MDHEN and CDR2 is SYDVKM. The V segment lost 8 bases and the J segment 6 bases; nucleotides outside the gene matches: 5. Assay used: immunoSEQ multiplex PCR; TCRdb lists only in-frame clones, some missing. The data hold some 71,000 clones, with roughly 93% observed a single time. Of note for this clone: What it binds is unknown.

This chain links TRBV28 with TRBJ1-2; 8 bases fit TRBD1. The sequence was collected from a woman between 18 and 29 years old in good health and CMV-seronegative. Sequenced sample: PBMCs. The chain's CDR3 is CASVDRVDGYTF. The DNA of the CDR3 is TGTGCCAGCGTGGACAGGGTCGATGGCTACACCTTC.